The rows below give T cell receptor beta chains drawn from one sample of a study of identical twins. TCRdb recomputed calls from the 5' RACE reads with MiXCR, one row per CDR3 protein. The sample includes about 520,000 distinct CDR3 sequences, 22% seen only once; the top ten take approximately 0.95%. The sample also formed part of further work on T cells expressing NK-cell markers.

Sequencing was carried out using CD4+ T cells sorted from blood. The source of these receptors is a woman aged 18-29 years in good health. The CDR3 runs from the conserved cysteine through the conserved F or W. Fields, in order: D gene, V gene, clone size, J gene, CDR3 DNA, CDR3 protein. D genes are given only for firm matches. Expanded clones get a size class; other rows say once, few or many, or leave the size out.

.,TRBV12-3/TRBV12-4,.,TRBJ2-7,TGTGCCAGCAGTTCTCTAGCAGGGACGGGCGAGCAGTACTTC,CASSSLAGTGEQYF
TRBD2,TRBV20-1,.,TRBJ2-1,TGCAGTGCTAGGGGTACTAGCGCGAACTACAATGAGCAGTTCTTC,CSARGTSANYNEQFF
.,TRBV5-1,.,TRBJ2-2,TGCGCCAGCAGCAGGGCGGACGGGGAGCTGTTTTTT,CASSRADGELFF
TRBD2,TRBV12-3/TRBV12-4,many,TRBJ2-5,TGTGCCAGCAGACTAGCGGGGACTCAAGAGACCCAGTACTTC,CASRLAGTQETQYF
.,TRBV5-6,.,TRBJ1-1,TGTGCCAGCAGCTTGGGTGGGCTCACTGAAGCTTTCTTT,CASSLGGLTEAFF
.,TRBV5-6,.,TRBJ2-3,TGTGCCAGCAGCTTTTGGGGCAGGGGCACAGATACGCAGTATTTT,CASSFWGRGTDTQYF
TRBD2,TRBV5-6,few,TRBJ2-1,TGTGCCAGCAGCGGGACTAGCCCAGAGCAGTTCTTC,CASSGTSPEQFF
TRBD2,TRBV7-2,.,TRBJ2-7,TGTGCCAGCAGCTGGATACCGGGACTAGGGGCCTACGAGCAGTACTTC,CASSWIPGLGAYEQYF
.,TRBV28,.,TRBJ2-5,TGTGCCAGCAGTTTTATTTCAGGGACCCAGTACTTC,CASSFISGTQYF
.,TRBV6-1,.,TRBJ1-1,TGTGCCAGCAGTGAACAGTTGAACACTGAAGCTTTCTTT,CASSEQLNTEAFF
TRBD1,TRBV5-1,many,TRBJ1-1,TGCGCCAGCAGCCGGGGACAGCTCGTGAACACTGAAGCTTTCTTT,CASSRGQLVNTEAFF
TRBD2,TRBV27,.,TRBJ2-7,TGTGCCAGCAGTTTAGGCGGGAGGGCCTCCTACGAGCAGTACTTC,CASSLGGRASYEQYF
.,TRBV5-1,few,TRBJ2-2,TGCGCCAGCAGCTTGTTGGAGGGGGCCGGCACCGGGGAGCTGTTTTTT,CASSLLEGAGTGELFF
.,TRBV20-1,.,TRBJ1-2,TGCAGTGTTAGGGACGCTCTCTACTATGGCTACACCTTC,CSVRDALYYGYTF
.,TRBV12-3/TRBV12-4,.,TRBJ2-5,TGTGCCAGCAGTTCTACGGTGACCCAGTACTTC,CASSSTVTQYF
TRBD1,TRBV12-3/TRBV12-4,few,TRBJ1-1,TGTGCCAGCAGGCAGACAGGGGGGAACACTGAAGCTTTCTTT,CASRQTGGNTEAFF
.,TRBV20-1,.,TRBJ1-3,TGCAGTGCTAGTTTCCAGAACTCTGGAAACACCATATATTTT,CSASFQNSGNTIYF
.,TRBV5-1,few,TRBJ2-5,TGCGCCAGCAGCTCCTGGACATTCCAAGAGACCCAGTACTTC,CASSSWTFQETQYF
.,TRBV15,many,TRBJ2-5,TGTGCCACCAGCAGAGATCCCAGCGGCCAAGAGACCCAGTACTTC,CATSRDPSGQETQYF
TRBD2,TRBV11-2,few,TRBJ2-1,TGTGCCAGCAGCCTCCGTAGTCTAGCGGCTGTTATCTCCTACAATGAGCAGTTCTTC,CASSLRSLAAVISYNEQFF
.,TRBV12-3/TRBV12-4,few,TRBJ1-5,TGTGCCAGCAGTCCCGGGTTCGAGAGGGGTCAGCCCCAGCATTTT,CASSPGFERGQPQHF
.,TRBV5-1,.,TRBJ2-3,TGCGCCAGCAGCCTCCACGGCCTAAACACAGATACGCAGTATTTT,CASSLHGLNTDTQYF
.,TRBV2,few,TRBJ2-1,TGTGCCAGCAGGACCGGGGCGGCTTACAATGAGCAGTTCTTC,CASRTGAAYNEQFF
.,TRBV7-9,.,TRBJ2-3,TGTGCCAGCAGCCTTCGGACAGAGCTCACAGATACGCAGTATTTT,CASSLRTELTDTQYF
.,TRBV27,few,TRBJ1-1,TGTGCCAGCGGGGAGCTAGCAGCCACTGAAGCTTTCTTT,CASGELAATEAFF
TRBD2,TRBV20-1,.,TRBJ2-1,TGCAGTGCTAGAGATCGGAGAGCGGGAGGGGATGAGCAGTTCTTC,CSARDRRAGGDEQFF
.,TRBV2,.,TRBJ1-1,TGTGCCAGCAGCGACTTACTCTACACTGAAGCTTTCTTT,CASSDLLYTEAFF
.,TRBV5-1,few,TRBJ1-4,TGCGCCAGCAGCCCTCGCGGAGGGGAGAATGAAAAACTGTTTTTT,CASSPRGGENEKLFF
.,TRBV12-3/TRBV12-4,few,TRBJ2-7,TGTGCCAGCAGTTACCTCCTTAATCGGGGGTACGAGCAGTACTTC,CASSYLLNRGYEQYF
.,TRBV11-3,.,TRBJ1-1,TGTGCCAGCAGTAAGGGGGGAGACACTGAAGCTTTCTTT,CASSKGGDTEAFF
TRBD1,TRBV5-1,.,TRBJ1-4,TGCGCCAGCAGCTTGGGACAGGGGTCTAATGAAAAACTGTTTTTT,CASSLGQGSNEKLFF
.,TRBV20-1,.,TRBJ1-1,TGCAGTGCTAGAAACCCGGTAGGGGACGCTGAAGCTTTCTTT,CSARNPVGDAEAFF
TRBD2,TRBV5-1,.,TRBJ2-1,TGCGCCAGCAGCAATAGCGGGAGGGCCTCATATGAGCAGTTCTTC,CASSNSGRASYEQFF
.,TRBV7-9,few,TRBJ2-7,TGTGCCAGCAGCTTAGATGTCCCGGCGGACGAGCAGTACTTC,CASSLDVPADEQYF
.,TRBV6-2/TRBV6-3,few,TRBJ2-3,TGTGCCAGCAGTTACCAACTTGCGGGCGGCAGCACAGATACGCAGTATTTT,CASSYQLAGGSTDTQYF
.,TRBV20-1,.,TRBJ2-1,TGCAGTGCTGCCGGGGGACGGGGAAAGAATGAGCAGTTCTTC,CSAAGGRGKNEQFF
TRBD1,TRBV12-3/TRBV12-4,few,TRBJ1-2,TGTGCCAGCAGTCTTCGACAGGGTACGCTTAACTATGGCTACACCTTC,CASSLRQGTLNYGYTF
.,TRBV28,few,TRBJ2-2,TGTGCCAGCAGTCCCACAGGGCATGGCGAGGCCGGGGAGCTGTTTTTT,CASSPTGHGEAGELFF
TRBD1,TRBV6-1,few,TRBJ2-7,TGTGCCAGCAGTCGGAGTGGACAGGGACCCTACGAGCAGTACTTC,CASSRSGQGPYEQYF
.,TRBV4-3,many,TRBJ2-3,TGCGCCAGCAGCCAAGATCAATGGCAGGGCACAGATACGCAGTATTTT,CASSQDQWQGTDTQYF
.,TRBV21-1,.,TRBJ2-1,TGTGCCAGCAGCAAAGAGGCTCGACGGGGAGAGCAGTTCTTC,CASSKEARRGEQFF
.,TRBV6-1,.,TRBJ2-5,TGTGCCAGCAATCCAACAGGCGGGGAGACCCAGTACTTC,CASNPTGGETQYF